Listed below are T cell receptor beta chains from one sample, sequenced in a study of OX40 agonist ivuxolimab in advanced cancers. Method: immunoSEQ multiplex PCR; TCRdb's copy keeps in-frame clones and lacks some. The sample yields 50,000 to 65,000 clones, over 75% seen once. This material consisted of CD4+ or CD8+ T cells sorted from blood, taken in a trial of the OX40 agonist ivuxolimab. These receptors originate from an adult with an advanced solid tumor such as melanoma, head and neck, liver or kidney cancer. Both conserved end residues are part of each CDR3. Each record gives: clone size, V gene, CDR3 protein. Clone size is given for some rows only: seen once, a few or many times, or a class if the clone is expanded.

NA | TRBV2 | CASSDTRNTEAFF
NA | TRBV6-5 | CASSYGRPGNTIYF
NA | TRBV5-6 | CASSLLSGSLQPQHF
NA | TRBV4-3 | CASSQDFSGGAETQYF
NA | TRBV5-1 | CASSLTPNTQYF
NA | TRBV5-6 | CASSFRGAGNSPLHF
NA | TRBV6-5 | CASGRGPPGGELFF
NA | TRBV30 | CAWSLGGALDYGYTF
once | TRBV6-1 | CASRRTGRNTEAFF
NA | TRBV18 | CASSPLVFGQGDSEQYF
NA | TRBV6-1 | CASRRTELNTIYF
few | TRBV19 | CASSISGGARMEQYF
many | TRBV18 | CASSLDRGTNYGYTF
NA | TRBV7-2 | CASSLQTGLNQPQHF
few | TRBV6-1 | CASSPPLHF
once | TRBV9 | CASSPHTGNEQFF
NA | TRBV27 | CASSLRDRGVGGVSYEQYF
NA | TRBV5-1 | CASSTGGGQTDTQYF
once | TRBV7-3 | CASSLDRYTEAFF
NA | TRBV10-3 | CAIKGAGENYGYTF
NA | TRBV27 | CASSDRGSGNTIYF
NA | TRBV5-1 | CASSLLLSYEQYF
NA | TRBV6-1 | CASSARGGNTF
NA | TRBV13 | CASSHPRDTHEQFF
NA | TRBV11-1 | CASAALFSYNEQFF
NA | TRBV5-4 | CASSPTPDLETQYF
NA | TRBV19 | CASSTYRKVNTEAFF
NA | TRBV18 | CASRRPRGNDSPLHF
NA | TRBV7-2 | CASSLYRASGNTIYF
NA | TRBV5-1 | CASSIDKNEKLFF
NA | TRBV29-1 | CSVEEAANYGYTF
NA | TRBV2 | CASSESGIATDTQYF
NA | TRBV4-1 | CASSLGGGANTGELFF
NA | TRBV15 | CATSRDASYEQYF
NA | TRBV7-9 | CASSPGQGGNYGYTF
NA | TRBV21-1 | CASRCSSGNTIYF
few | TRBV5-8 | CASSIYGGPSTDTQYF
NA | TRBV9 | CASSVATGVGYTF
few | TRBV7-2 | CASSLAAYQETQYF
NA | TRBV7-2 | CASSLVSGGRPRHEQYF
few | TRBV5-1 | CASSRDRGAYEQYF
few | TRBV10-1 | CASSEYLLNTEAFF
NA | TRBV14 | CASSQEWGVLTF
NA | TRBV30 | CAWSGRADGYTF
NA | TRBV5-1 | CASSSVPGGEQYF
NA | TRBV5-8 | CASSFYSRTADEKLFF
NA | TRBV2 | CASSERGYNEQFF
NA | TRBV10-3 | CAISEDRDYGYTF